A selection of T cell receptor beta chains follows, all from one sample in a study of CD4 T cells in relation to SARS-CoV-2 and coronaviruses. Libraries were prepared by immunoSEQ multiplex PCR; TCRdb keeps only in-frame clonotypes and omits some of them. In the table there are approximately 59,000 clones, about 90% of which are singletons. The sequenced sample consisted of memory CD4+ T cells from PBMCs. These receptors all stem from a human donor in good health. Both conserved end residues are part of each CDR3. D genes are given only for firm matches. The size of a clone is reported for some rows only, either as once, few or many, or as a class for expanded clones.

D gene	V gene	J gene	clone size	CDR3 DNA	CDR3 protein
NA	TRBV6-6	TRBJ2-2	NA	TGTGCCACCACGGGTCAGGGAGTCACCGGGGAGCTGTTTTTT	CATTGQGVTGELFF
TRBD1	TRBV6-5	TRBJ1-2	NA	TGTGCCAGCAGTACGGGACAGTTCTATGGCTACACCTTC	CASSTGQFYGYTF
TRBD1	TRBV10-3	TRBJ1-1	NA	TGTGCCATCAGTGAGTCGAGGGGGCAAACTGAAGCTTTCTTT	CAISESRGQTEAFF
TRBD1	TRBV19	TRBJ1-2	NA	TGTGCCAGCCAAGACAGGGGCAACTATGGCTACACCTTC	CASQDRGNYGYTF
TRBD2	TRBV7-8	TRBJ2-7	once	TGTGCCAGCAGCTTAACCACGGGGGGGACACGAACCCACGAGCAGTACTTC	CASSLTTGGTRTHEQYF
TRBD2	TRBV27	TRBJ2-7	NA	TGTGCCAGCAGTCGACTAGCGGCGGAGCTTTACGAGCAGTACTTC	CASSRLAAELYEQYF
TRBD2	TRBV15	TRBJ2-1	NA	TGTGCCACCAGCAGAGCTCAGGGGACTAGCGTGGGTCGGGGTCACAATGAGCAGTTCTTC	CATSRAQGTSVGRGHNEQFF
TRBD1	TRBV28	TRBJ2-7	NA	TGTGCCAGCAGGACCTTGGGACAGAAGTACTTC	CASRTLGQKYF
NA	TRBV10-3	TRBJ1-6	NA	TGTGCCATCAGTGAGGCGGATAATTCACCCCTCCACTTT	CAISEADNSPLHF
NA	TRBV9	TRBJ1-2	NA	TGTGCCAGCAGCCCGGGGACTCGGCGTGGCTACACCTTC	CASSPGTRRGYTF
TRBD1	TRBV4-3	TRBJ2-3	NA	TGCGCCAGCAGCCAACTTCCGGGACAGGGGGCGAAAGATACGCAGTATTTT	CASSQLPGQGAKDTQYF
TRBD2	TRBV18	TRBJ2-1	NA	TGTGCCAGCTCACCTGGACTAGCGGGAGCCAATGAGCAGTTCTTC	CASSPGLAGANEQFF
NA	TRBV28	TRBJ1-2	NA	TGTGCCAGTGGAGTTGGGGTTGGCTACACCTTC	CASGVGVGYTF
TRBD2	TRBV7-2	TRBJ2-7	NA	TGTGCCAGCAGCACCTTAGCGGGGGGTCCGTACGAGCAGTACTTC	CASSTLAGGPYEQYF
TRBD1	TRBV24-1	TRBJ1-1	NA	TGTGCCACCAGTGACTCGGACAGGGACACTGAAGCTTTCTTT	CATSDSDRDTEAFF
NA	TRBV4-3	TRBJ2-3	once	TGCGCCAGCAGCCAAGGGGGGGGACGGGGATCAGGGGAGGCTGGCACAGATACGCAGTATTTT	CASSQGGGRGSGEAGTDTQYF
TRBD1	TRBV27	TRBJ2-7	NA	TGTGCCAGCGCCCGACAGGGGGGCGTCTACGAGCAGTACTTC	CASARQGGVYEQYF
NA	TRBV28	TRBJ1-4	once	TGTGCCAGCAGTTCCCGCGGGGGGGTTAATGAAAAACTGTTTTTT	CASSSRGGVNEKLFF
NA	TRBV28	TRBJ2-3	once	TGTGCCAGCATCAACCCACAGGGCACAGATACGCAGTATTTT	CASINPQGTDTQYF
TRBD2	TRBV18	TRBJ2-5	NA	TGTGCCAGCTCACCGACTAGCGGGGAAGAGACCCAGTACTTC	CASSPTSGEETQYF
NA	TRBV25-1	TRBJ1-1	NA	TGTGCCAGCAGTCGGAAGACAGGACTTAACACTGAAGCTTTCTTT	CASSRKTGLNTEAFF
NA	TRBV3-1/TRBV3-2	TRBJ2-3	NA	TGTGCCAGCAGTCCCCCGCGTGGTCGGGGGCCTATAACCCGCCATAGCACAGATACGCAGTATTTT	CASSPPRGRGPITRHSTDTQYF
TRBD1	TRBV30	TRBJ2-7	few	TGTGCCTTGAGGGGACAGTCCTCCTACGAGCAGTACTTC	CALRGQSSYEQYF
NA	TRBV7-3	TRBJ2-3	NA	TGTGCCAGCAGCCCTACCCTGGCGGCTGGAGACACAGATACGCAGTATTTT	CASSPTLAAGDTDTQYF
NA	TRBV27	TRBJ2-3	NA	TGTGCCAGCAGTTCCAATAGGGCAGATACGCAGTATTTT	CASSSNRADTQYF
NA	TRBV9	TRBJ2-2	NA	TGTGCCAGCAGCGTATCTGCAGGAAACGGGGAGCTGTTTTTT	CASSVSAGNGELFF
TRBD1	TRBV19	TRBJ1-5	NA	TGTGCCAGTAGTACCGGACAGGGTGTTCAGCCCCAGCATTTT	CASSTGQGVQPQHF
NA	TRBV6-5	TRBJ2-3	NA	TGTGCCAGCGGATCCCCGAGGTACACGCAGTATTTT	CASGSPRYTQYF
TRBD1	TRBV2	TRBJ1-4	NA	TGTGCCAGCAAACTTACGAAGCAGGGGGGTCAAAAACTGTTTTTT	CASKLTKQGGQKLFF
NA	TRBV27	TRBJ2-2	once	TGTGCCAGCAGTTCTCCCGGGAGCAGGGAGTATACCGGGGAGCTGTTTTTT	CASSSPGSREYTGELFF
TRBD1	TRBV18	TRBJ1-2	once	TGTGCCAGCTCACCTACTAGGACAGGGGCTTCTAACTATGGCTACACCTTC	CASSPTRTGASNYGYTF
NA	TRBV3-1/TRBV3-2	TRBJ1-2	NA	TGTGCCAGCAGCCAAGAGGGGGGATGGTGGGGCTACACCTTC	CASSQEGGWWGYTF
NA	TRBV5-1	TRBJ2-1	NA	TGCGCCAGTGACTCCTATGAGCAGTTCTTC	CASDSYEQFF
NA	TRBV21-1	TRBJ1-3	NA	TGTGCCAGCACTAAAGGGGGGGAAGCTGGAAACACCATATATTTT	CASTKGGEAGNTIYF
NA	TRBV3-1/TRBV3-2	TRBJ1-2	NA	TGTGCCAGCAGCCAAGTACTCTCGGGAAGGAGTGGCTACACCTTC	CASSQVLSGRSGYTF
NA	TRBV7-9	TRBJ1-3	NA	TGTGCCAGCAGCCTAACTATCCAGGGAAACACCATATATTTT	CASSLTIQGNTIYF
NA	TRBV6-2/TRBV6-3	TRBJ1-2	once	TGTGCCAGCAGTTCAGAGCGCCGGGACTCTAACTATGGCTACACCTTC	CASSSERRDSNYGYTF
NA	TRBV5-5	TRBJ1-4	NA	TGTGCCAGCAGCGGAGGGGCGGCAGGGAGTGAAAAACTGTTTTTT	CASSGGAAGSEKLFF
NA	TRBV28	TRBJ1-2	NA	TGTGCCAGCAGTTTAACCGACAGAACCAACTATGGCTACACCTTC	CASSLTDRTNYGYTF
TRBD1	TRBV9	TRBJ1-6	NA	TGTGCCAGCAGCGTAGCTACTGGGACAGGGCATTCACCCCTCCACTTT	CASSVATGTGHSPLHF